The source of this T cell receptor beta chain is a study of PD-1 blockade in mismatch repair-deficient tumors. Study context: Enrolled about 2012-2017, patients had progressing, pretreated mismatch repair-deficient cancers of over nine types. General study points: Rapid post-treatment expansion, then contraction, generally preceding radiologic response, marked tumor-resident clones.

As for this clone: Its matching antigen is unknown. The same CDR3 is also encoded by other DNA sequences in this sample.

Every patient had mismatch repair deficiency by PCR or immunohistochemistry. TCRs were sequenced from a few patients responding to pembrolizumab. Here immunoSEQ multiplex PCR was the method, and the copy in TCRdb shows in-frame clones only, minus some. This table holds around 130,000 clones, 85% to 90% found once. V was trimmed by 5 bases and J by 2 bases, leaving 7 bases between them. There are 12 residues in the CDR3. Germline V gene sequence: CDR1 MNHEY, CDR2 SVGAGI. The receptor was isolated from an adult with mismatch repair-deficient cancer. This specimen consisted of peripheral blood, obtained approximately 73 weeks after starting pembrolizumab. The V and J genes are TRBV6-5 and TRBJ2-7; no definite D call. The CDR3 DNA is TGTGCCAGCAGTCTCCGGGCCTACGAGCAGTACTTC. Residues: CASSLRAYEQYF.